Below are 21 T cell receptor beta chains sequenced from a single sample in a study of T cell repertoires in cytomegalovirus infection. TCRdb passed the reads through MiXCR, listing each CDR3 protein once. This sample yields fewer than 550,000 distinct CDR3 sequences, of which around 11% are seen a single time; roughly a tenth belongs to the top ten. Sequencing was performed on PBMCs. The receptors derive from a human donor in good health (CMV status not recorded). Some clones in this sample may be carry-over from other donors' samples.

This clonotype showed up just a few times. This chain connects TRBV29-1 to TRBJ2-3, with 9 bases that match TRBD1. V lost 8 bases to trimming and J lost 5 bases; unmatched junction nucleotides: 8. The CDR3 runs to 13 residues. Germline lookup yields CDR1 SQVTM and CDR2 ANQGSEA. DNA for the CDR3: TGCAGCTCCAAACAGGGGGCGGGAGATACGCAGTATTTT. This translates into CSSKQGAGDTQYF.

The chain has TRBV4-2 and TRBJ2-1; D gene uncertain. The CDR3 contains 13 residues. Trimming took off 4 bases at V and 6 bases at J, with 10 bases between the two ends. CDR1 and CDR2 (germline): LGHNA, YNFKEQ. CDR3 nucleotides: TGTGCCAGCAGCCTTCCTAATCTCAATGAGCAGTTCTTC. Protein product: CASSLPNLNEQFF.

With respect to this clonotype: A read error may explain this, as a much larger clone is one base away. This sequence joins TRBV3-1 and TRBJ1-1; TRBD1 agrees at 8 bases. Germline V gives CDR1 LGHDT, CDR2 YNNKEL (reference sequence). Trimming cost V 1 base and J 0 bases; bases outside gene matches: 1. The CDR3 totals 15 residues. The CDR3 spells CASSQGTGMNTEAFF. In nucleotides, the CDR3 is TGTGCCAGCAGCCAAGGGACAGGGATGAACACTGAAGCTTTCTTT.

This clonotype has just a few counts. The chain joins TRBV14 to TRBJ2-1, with TRBD2 matching over 7 bases. V was clipped by 1 base and J by 7 bases; unmatched bases: 10. Germline values: CDR1 SGHDN, CDR2 FVKESK. The CDR3 is 16 residues long. In nucleotides, the CDR3 is TGTGCCAGCAGCCAAGGCCTGGGGGGGGGGAGGAATGAGCAGTTCTTC. Protein: CASSQGLGGGRNEQFF.

This clonotype was detected ten times or more. The chain uses TRBV19 and TRBJ1-2, with D uncertain. Trimming stripped 6 bases from V and 5 bases from J, with 4 bases between. The CDR3 has 10 residues. CDR1 LNHDA and CDR2 SQIVND come from the germline V gene (reference sequence). The CDR3 is CASRRYGYTF. The CDR3 DNA follows: TGTGCCAGTAGGCGGTATGGCTACACCTTC. The full variable domain, completed using reference TRBV19 and TRBJ1-2, is DGGITQSPKYLFRKEGQNVTLSCEQNLNHDAMYWYRQDPGQGLRLIYYSQIVNDFQKGDIAEGYSVSREKKESFPLTVTSAQKNPTAFYLCASRRYGYTFGSGTRLTVV.

This sequence joins TRBV28 and TRBJ2-2; 7 positions agree with TRBD2. This CDR3 has 13 residues. J was trimmed by 3 bases and V by 8 bases; bases with no gene match: 3. The germline V gene has CDR1 MDHEN and CDR2 SYDVKM. The CDR3, as DNA: TGTGCCAGCTGGGGGGGGTACACCGGGGAGCTGTTTTTT. Translation: CASWGGYTGELFF.

This clonotype has a count of ten or more. The chain carries TRBV6-1 and TRBJ2-7, with a possible D match to TRBD2 (5 bases). The germline V and J ends were trimmed by 0 bases and 2 bases, with 14 bases remaining between them. CDR1 is MNHNS, CDR2 SASEGT, per germline. This CDR3 region has 16 residues. This CDR3 reads CASSEALGSSTYEQYF. The CDR3 bases are TGTGCCAGCAGTGAAGCTTTAGGGAGTTCTACCTACGAGCAGTACTTC.

The chain combines TRBV7-9 with TRBJ1-1; D gene ambiguous. This CDR3 spans 13 amino acids. Germline V gene data show CDR1 as SEHNR and CDR2 as FQNEAQ (reference sequence). V lost 5 bases and J 4 bases, leaving 11 bases between the germline ends. The CDR3: CASSPPITTEAFF. The CDR3 DNA sequence: TGTGCCAGCAGCCCCCCTATTACCACTGAAGCTTTCTTT.

The rearrangement joins TRBV29-1 to TRBJ1-2; a weak D match, TRBD1 (5 bases). The CDR3 contains 14 residues. Germline assignment: CDR1 SQVTM and CDR2 ANQGSEA. V lost 1 base and J lost 6, with 15 bases in between. CDR3 region: CSVEGGANFNGYTF. For the CDR3, the DNA is TGCAGCGTTGAAGGGGGCGCAAATTTCAATGGCTACACCTTC.

This clonotype was seen a few times. This chain links TRBV18 with TRBJ2-5; 7 bases fit TRBD1. This CDR3 region has 15 residues. With V trimmed by 5 bases and J by 1 base, 7 bases remained unmatched. CDR1 and CDR2 from the germline V gene are KGHSH and LQKENI. CDR3 in amino acids: CASSDARTGQETQYF. In DNA, the CDR3 is TGTGCCAGCTCAGACGCCCGGACAGGCCAAGAGACCCAGTACTTC.

This chain joins TRBV20-1 and TRBJ2-3; TRBD2 might be the D (7 bases). The V and J ends lost 3 bases and 6 bases respectively, with 16 bases between them. The germline V gene encodes CDR1 DFQATT and CDR2 SNEGSKA (reference sequence). This CDR3 spans 14 amino acids. This CDR3 is CSARRGPVTDTQYF. In DNA form, the CDR3 reads TGCAGTGCTAGGCGGGGGCCAGTGACGGATACGCAGTATTTT.

This clonotype was seen only a few times. This chain connects TRBV30 to TRBJ1-5; TRBD1 is a possible D gene (5 bases). The germline gives CDR1 GTSNPN, CDR2 SVGIG (reference sequence). This CDR3 comprises 15 residues. V was pared by 1 base and J by 6 bases, with 16 bases between. As DNA, the CDR3 is TGTGCCTGGAGTGCCCGTTTCGGGGCTCCTCAGCCCCAGCATTTT. Translating it yields CAWSARFGAPQPQHF.

This clonotype was observed many times. This chain links TRBV12-3 or TRBV12-4 with TRBJ1-1; D uncertain. V lost 7 bases and J lost 1, with 10 bases in between. The CDR3 totals 13 residues. The CDR3 DNA is TGTGCCAGCATTCAACAGTGGAACACTGAAGCTTTCTTT. It encodes CASIQQWNTEAFF.

This clonotype was counted at least ten times. The chain carries TRBV29-1 and TRBJ2-3, with 9 bases lining up with TRBD2. Germline trimming cut 7 bases from V and 3 bases from J; bases unmatched to any gene: 11. Germline V gives CDR1 SQVTM, CDR2 ANQGSEA. This CDR3 is built from 15 residues. The CDR3 loop reads CSAHLSGSFTDTQYF. CDR3 nucleotide sequence: TGCAGCGCCCATCTTAGCGGGAGTTTTACAGATACGCAGTATTTT.

The chain is built from TRBV3-1 and TRBJ2-2; TRBD2 matches 14 bases. J lost 3 bases, V lost 3 bases, and 6 bases had no gene match. This CDR3 has 18 residues. CDR1 is LGHDT, CDR2 YNNKEL, per germline (reference sequence). The chain's CDR3 is CASSQTWTSGGYTGELFF. In DNA form, the CDR3 reads TGTGCCAGCAGCCAGACCTGGACTAGCGGGGGGTACACCGGGGAGCTGTTTTTT.

Notes on this clonotype: Being one base from a much bigger clone, this may be a read error. V usage is TRBV6-2 or TRBV6-3 and J usage is TRBJ2-4; a possible D gene is TRBD1 (6 bases). Germline V gene lookup returns CDR1 MNHEY and CDR2 SVGEGT. CDR3 size: 16 residues. Trimming left V 0 bases short and J 4 bases short, with 13 bases between. The CDR3 spells CASSYSRQEVKNIQYF. CDR3 in DNA: TGTGCCAGCAGTTACTCGAGACAGGAGGTTAAAAACATTCAGTACTTC.

A few counts support this clonotype. The chain couples TRBV29-1 to TRBJ2-3, with a possible D match to TRBD1 (5 bases). The CDR3 sequence is 14 residues long. Germline V gene sequence: CDR1 SQVTM, CDR2 ANQGSEA. V dropped 2 bases and J dropped 2 bases, with 11 bases sitting between them. The CDR3 is CSVEPRANTDTQYF. The CDR3, as DNA: TGCAGCGTTGAACCCAGGGCTAACACAGATACGCAGTATTTT.

This clonotype was counted many times. V is TRBV5-6 and J is TRBJ1-1; D gene ambiguous. Trimming removed 2 bases at V and 1 base at J, with 6 bases between. Germline lookup yields CDR1 SGHDT and CDR2 YYEEEE. The CDR3 runs to 13 residues. CDR3 sequence (DNA): TGTGCCAGCAGCTTAATCTCGAACACTGAAGCTTTCTTT. This translates into CASSLISNTEAFF.

Regarding this clonotype: A much larger clone is a single base away; this may be a read error. The rearrangement links TRBV7-2 to TRBJ2-1; 8 positions match TRBD2. Germline V gene sequence: CDR1 SGHTA, CDR2 FQGNSA. CDR3 size: 13 residues. In nucleotides, the CDR3 is TGTGCCAGCAGCTTAGATTGGACTAGCAGGCAAATCTTC. Its protein product is CASSLDWTSRQIF.

The chain has TRBV3-1 and TRBJ1-2; no firm D call. This CDR3 spans 14 amino acids. V dropped 1 base and J dropped 4 bases, with 10 bases sitting between them. Per the germline V gene, CDR1 is LGHDT and CDR2 is YNNKEL (reference sequence). The CDR3 bases are TGTGCCAGCAGCCAAGTAATAGCGGGCTATGGCTACACCTTC. The encoded protein is CASSQVIAGYGYTF. Supplemented by reference TRBV3-1 and TRBJ1-2, the full variable domain reads DTAVSQTPKYLVTQMGNDKSIKCEQNLGHDTMYWYKQDSKKFLKIMFSYNNKELIINETVPNRFSPKSPDKAHLNLHINSLELGDSAVYFCASSQVIAGYGYTFGSGTRLTVV.

This clonotype has ten or more counts. The chain has TRBV6-1 and TRBJ1-1; D might be TRBD1 (5 bases). Trimming pared 6 bases from V and 11 bases from J, leaving 19 bases between. This CDR3 has 13 amino acids. Germline assignment: CDR1 MNHNS and CDR2 SASEGT. CDR3 DNA sequence: TGTGCCAGCAGCGAGGGTTCCGGGACCCAGGCTTTCTTT. Its translation: CASSEGSGTQAFF.